Shown below are 20 T cell receptor beta chains from a single sample sequenced in a study of T cells in Graves' hyperthyroidism and ophthalmopathy (dated by TCRdb to about 2019). The library relied on multiplex PCR. TCRdb lists the instrument as Illumina HiSeq 2000. TCR beta CDR3 regions were amplified from RNA transcripts. A first-round RT-PCR of the TCR CDR3 used the HTBI primer set with the Qiagen OneStep RT-PCR kit. The public reads were reanalyzed by TCRdb: fastp trimming at Q25, MiXCR alignment, in-frame beta chains only. CDR3 protein duplicates are merged, each entry listing the most common genes and DNA. This sample comprises approximately 430,000 distinct CDR3 sequences, under 15% of them detected only once. The top ten constitute 13% of the sample. Sequencing was performed on blood. All receptors derive from a man aged 18 to 30 with Graves' ophthalmopathy.

With respect to this clonotype: At one end, the junction sequence differs from germline, possibly due to a read error. The chain employs TRBV27 and TRBJ1-3; D gene ambiguous. Germline V gene data show CDR1 as MNHEY and CDR2 as SMNVEV (reference sequence). This CDR3 has 13 residues. CDR3 bases: TGTGCCGGCAGTCCACATTCCGGAAACACCATATATTTT. Translating gives CAGSPHSGNTIYF.

This clonotype was counted many times. V is TRBV20-1 and J is TRBJ2-1, with TRBD2 identical over 11 bases. The trim removed 6 bases at V and 9 bases at J, leaving 13 bases unmatched. Germline loops: CDR1 DFQATT, CDR2 SNEGSKA (reference sequence). The CDR3 runs to 15 residues. CDR3 bases: TGCAGTGCCAGGATATTAGCGGGGGGGTATGGTGAGCAGTTCTTC. This gives the protein CSARILAGGYGEQFF.

This clonotype was found a few times. For the CDR3, the DNA is TGCAGTGCAATAGACGGGACCCGGTCAGATACGCAGTATTTT. Amino acid sequence: CSAIDGTRSDTQYF. This sequence joins TRBV20-1 and TRBJ2-3; D may match TRBD1 or TRBD2 (5 bases each). Trimming took off 6 bases at V and 4 bases at J, with 17 bases between the two ends. In germline, CDR1 is DFQATT, CDR2 SNEGSKA (reference sequence). The CDR3 consists of 14 residues.

V usage is TRBV13 and J usage is TRBJ2-7, with 7 positions matching TRBD1. V was pared by 7 bases and J by 2 bases, with 8 bases of the junction left unmatched. CDR3 length equals 14 residues. Germline assignment: CDR1 PRHDT and CDR2 FYEKMQ (reference sequence). The CDR3 DNA reads TGTGCCAGCAAGACCGGGACAGAGACCTACGAGCAGTACTTC. Amino acid sequence: CASKTGTETYEQYF.

The table lists this clonotype with many counts. The CDR3 region has the DNA TGTGCCAGCAGCCGAAACCTCAATCAGCCCCAGCATTTT. It specifies CASSRNLNQPQHF. The rearrangement uses TRBV3-1 and TRBJ1-5, with unresolved D. CDR3 length equals 13 residues. The ends were cut back, 4 bases at V and 3 bases at J, with 7 bases in the middle. Germline lookup yields CDR1 LGHDT and CDR2 YNNKEL (reference sequence).

This clonotype was recorded many times. The chain joins TRBV27 to TRBJ2-6; no definite D call. The CDR3 consists of 16 residues. Per germline, CDR1 MNHEY and CDR2 SMNVEV (reference sequence). V lost 4 bases and J 0 bases, leaving 10 bases between the germline ends. The CDR3 sequence: CASSSTPSSGANVLTF. CDR3 coding DNA: TGTGCCAGCAGTTCGACACCGAGCTCTGGGGCCAACGTCCTGACTTTC.

This clonotype came up many times. The rearrangement uses TRBV2 and TRBJ2-1; TRBD2 matches at 10 bases. The V segment lost 4 bases and the J segment 2 bases; nucleotides outside the gene matches: 5. Per the germline V gene, CDR1 is SNHLY and CDR2 is FYNNEI. The CDR3 runs to 16 residues. DNA of the CDR3: TGTGCCAGCAGTGCGCTAGCGGGGGTCCCCTACAATGAGCAGTTCTTC. Amino acids: CASSALAGVPYNEQFF.

This clonotype was found a few times. The V gene is TRBV2, the J gene TRBJ1-6; TRBD1 might be the D (6 bases). The germline V gene has CDR1 SNHLY and CDR2 FYNNEI. The CDR3 totals 14 residues. Trimming shortened V by 6 bases and J by 3 bases, and 9 bases separated the two germline ends. CDR3 amino acids: CASSTDSYNSPLHF. DNA for the CDR3: TGTGCCAGCAGCACGGACAGCTATAATTCACCCCTCCACTTT. The variable domain in full, with the rest retrieved from reference TRBV2 and TRBJ1-6, is EPEVTQTPSHQVTQMGQEVILRCVPISNHLYFYWYRQILGQKVEFLVSFYNNEISEKSEIFDDQFSVERPDGSNFTLKIRSTKLEDSAMYFCASSTDSYNSPLHFGNGTRLTVT.

In this sample, this clonotype turned up a few times. The V call is TRBV3-1, the J call TRBJ1-6; tentatively, D is TRBD1 (6 bases). Looked up from germline, CDR1 is LGHDT and CDR2 is YNNKEL (reference sequence). With 7 bases removed from V and 7 bases from J, the gap between germline ends came to 20 bases. The CDR3 is 16 residues long. Here the CDR3 reads CASTSRGPTSNSPLHF. Here the CDR3 DNA reads TGTGCCAGCACGTCCAGGGGTCCCACCTCCAATTCACCCCTCCACTTT. The entire variable domain, with the rest obtained from reference TRBV3-1 and TRBJ1-6, is as follows: DTAVSQTPKYLVTQMGNDKSIKCEQNLGHDTMYWYKQDSKKFLKIMFSYNNKELIINETVPNRFSPKSPDKAHLNLHINSLELGDSAVYFCASTSRGPTSNSPLHFGNGTRLTVT.

This clonotype occurred many times. The rearrangement links TRBV6-1 to TRBJ2-7; 7 nucleotides align to TRBD1. With V trimmed by 4 bases and J by 1 base, 7 bases remained unmatched. Germline V gene data show CDR1 as MNHNS and CDR2 as SASEGT. CDR3 length: 15 amino acids. CDR3 amino acids: CASSAIRDSSYEQYF. The CDR3 region has the DNA TGTGCCAGCAGTGCGATTCGGGACAGTTCCTACGAGCAGTACTTC.

Many counts were recorded for this clonotype. This chain connects TRBV5-1 to TRBJ2-3, with 8 bases matching TRBD1. This CDR3 is 15 amino acids long. Looked up from germline, CDR1 is SGHRS and CDR2 is YFSETQ. V shed 4 bases and J 4 bases; nucleotides not matched to a gene: 8. The CDR3 loop is CASSPRTGLADTQYF. The CDR3 DNA sequence: TGCGCCAGCAGCCCCCGGACAGGGTTGGCAGATACGCAGTATTTT.

Many counts were recorded for this clonotype. The gene calls are TRBV28 and TRBJ2-6; D call uncertain. Trimming took off 6 bases at V and 4 bases at J, with 16 bases between the two ends. There are 16 residues in the CDR3. Germline V CDR1 and CDR2: MDHEN, SYDVKM. CDR3 DNA: TGTGCCAGCAGGGCCCTCCTTGGACGAGGGGCCAACGTCCTGACTTTC. Translation: CASRALLGRGANVLTF.

The J gene is TRBJ2-7, the V gene TRBV2; tentative D call: TRBD2 (6 bases). CDR1 SNHLY and CDR2 FYNNEI come from the germline V gene. Between the trimmed V and J ends, which lost 4 bases and 4 bases, there was a span of 17 bases. The CDR3 contains 15 residues. The CDR3 is CASSGVWRAEYEQYF. The CDR3 DNA sequence: TGTGCCAGCAGTGGTGTATGGAGGGCCGAGTACGAGCAGTACTTC.

This clonotype has just a few counts. The chain combines TRBV6-4 with TRBJ1-6; no definite D call. The CDR3 totals 14 residues. CDR1 is MRHNA and CDR2 is SNTAGT in the germline V gene. V gave up 3 bases and J gave up 7 bases, with 10 bases separating them. CDR3 DNA sequence: TGTGCCAGCAGTGAGGACGGACCCAATTCACCCCTCCACTTT. This codes for CASSEDGPNSPLHF.

The chain uses TRBV7-9 and TRBJ2-1; 10 positions match TRBD2. Germline V gene data show CDR1 as SEHNR and CDR2 as FQNEAQ (reference sequence). The length of the CDR3 is 19 residues. Trimming cost V 4 bases and J 5 bases; bases outside gene matches: 17. CDR3 DNA sequence: TGTGCCAGCAGCTCACTGGTTGACTTTGGACTAGCGGACGACAATGAGCAGTTCTTC. This gives the protein CASSSLVDFGLADDNEQFF.

The table lists this clonotype with many counts. The chain carries TRBV30 and TRBJ2-5; possible D gene TRBD2, 7 bases. The ends were cut back, 3 bases at V and 3 bases at J, with 17 bases in the middle. CDR3 length: 15 amino acids. Germline V gives CDR1 GTSNPN, CDR2 SVGIG (reference sequence). CDR3 region: CAWRGGAKDKETQYF. The CDR3 nucleotides are TGTGCCTGGAGGGGGGGGGCGAAGGATAAAGAGACCCAGTACTTC.

This clonotype was seen ten or more times. This chain links TRBV5-1 with TRBJ1-1, with D hard to call. Germline V gene sequence: CDR1 SGHRS, CDR2 YFSETQ. The CDR3 is 14 residues long. Trimming removed 0 bases from V and 1 base from J, with 7 bases in between. The CDR3 coding sequence is TGCGCCAGCAGCTTGGCCGCGGCGAACACTGAAGCTTTCTTT. This codes for CASSLAAANTEAFF.

This clonotype was seen more than once but under ten times. This chain links TRBV7-6 with TRBJ1-4; 8 nucleotides line up with TRBD1. CDR1 is SGHVS, CDR2 FNYEAQ, per germline. The CDR3 consists of 15 residues. J was trimmed by 10 bases and V by 2 bases; bases with no gene match: 9. The CDR3 spells CASSLWAGGDGKLFF. CDR3 DNA sequence: TGTGCCAGCAGCTTATGGGCAGGGGGCGACGGAAAACTGTTTTTT.

The chain recombines TRBV4-1 with TRBJ2-7; TRBD1 matches at 7 bases. Germline V gene sequence: CDR1 MGHRA, CDR2 YSYEKL. The CDR3 covers 14 residues. Trimming at V came to 1 base and at J to 4 bases, leaving 4 bases not matched to a gene. Written as DNA, the CDR3 is TGCGCCAGCAGCCAAGGGAACAGGGGTTACGAGCAGTACTTC. Protein: CASSQGNRGYEQYF.

This clonotype has a count of ten or more. J is TRBJ2-1 and V is TRBV2; D assignment may be TRBD1 or TRBD2 (5 bases each). V shed 1 base and J shed 9 bases, with 16 bases lying between them. Germline CDR1 reads SNHLY; CDR2 reads FYNNEI. The CDR3 loop spans 15 amino acids. The CDR3 DNA reads as TGTGCCAGCAGTGAAGGACGGGGTAGCAGGGTTGAGCAGTTCTTC. Amino acid sequence: CASSEGRGSRVEQFF. Drawing the rest from reference TRBV2 and TRBJ2-1, the complete variable domain is EPEVTQTPSHQVTQMGQEVILRCVPISNHLYFYWYRQILGQKVEFLVSFYNNEISEKSEIFDDQFSVERPDGSNFTLKIRSTKLEDSAMYFCASSEGRGSRVEQFFGPGTRLTVL.